The clone carrying this T cell receptor beta chain has just a few counts. In assigning cohorts, the study relied on participant-reported clinical history. Sequenced by immunoSEQ multiplex PCR; TCRdb stores in-frame clones only, minus some. The sample has fewer than 400,000 clones, 87% seen once. The entry originates in a study of blood T cell repertoires in COVID-19. The CDR3 length is 13 residues. Per germline, CDR1 SGDLS and CDR2 YYNGEE. Trimming removed 3 bases at V and 2 bases at J, with 6 bases between. This chain links TRBV9 with TRBJ2-1; D perhaps matches TRBD2 (5 bases). This receptor was identified in a woman aged 18-30 years who had recovered from COVID-19. The specimen was PBMCs or T cells enriched from blood (not recorded which). The DNA for the CDR3 is TGTGCCAGCAGCGCGGGAACCTACAATGAGCAGTTCTTC. This encodes CASSAGTYNEQFF.